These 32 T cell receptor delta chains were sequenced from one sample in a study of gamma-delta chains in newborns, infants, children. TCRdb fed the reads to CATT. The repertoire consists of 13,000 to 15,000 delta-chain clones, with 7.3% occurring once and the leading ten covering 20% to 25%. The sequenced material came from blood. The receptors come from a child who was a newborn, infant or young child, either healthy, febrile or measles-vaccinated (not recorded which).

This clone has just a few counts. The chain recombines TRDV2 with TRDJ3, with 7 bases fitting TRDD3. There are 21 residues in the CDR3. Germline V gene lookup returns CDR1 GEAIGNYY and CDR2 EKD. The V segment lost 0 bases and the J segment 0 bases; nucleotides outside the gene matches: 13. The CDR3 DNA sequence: TGTGCCTGTGACACCGTACTGGGGCCTACAAGAAGCTCCTGGGACACCCGACAGATGTTTTTC. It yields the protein CACDTVLGPTRSSWDTRQMFF.

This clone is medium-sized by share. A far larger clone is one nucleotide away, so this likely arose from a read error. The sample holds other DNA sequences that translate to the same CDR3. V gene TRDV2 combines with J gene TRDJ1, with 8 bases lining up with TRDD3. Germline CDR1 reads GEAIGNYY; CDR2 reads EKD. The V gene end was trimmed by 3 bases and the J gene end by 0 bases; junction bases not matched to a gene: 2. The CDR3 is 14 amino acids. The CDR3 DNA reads TGTGCCTGTGACTTACTGGGGGACACCGATAAACTCATCTTT. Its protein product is CACDLLGDTDKLIF.

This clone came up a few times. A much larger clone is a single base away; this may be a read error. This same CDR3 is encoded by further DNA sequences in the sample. The CDR3 bases are TGCGCCTGTGACACCCCCTGGGGGAAGTACACCGATAAACTCATCTTT. The encoded protein is CACDTPWGKYTDKLIF. The gene calls are TRDV2 and TRDJ1, with 8 bases that match TRDD3. Germline V lookup: CDR1 GEAIGNYY, CDR2 EKD. CDR3 length: 16 amino acids.

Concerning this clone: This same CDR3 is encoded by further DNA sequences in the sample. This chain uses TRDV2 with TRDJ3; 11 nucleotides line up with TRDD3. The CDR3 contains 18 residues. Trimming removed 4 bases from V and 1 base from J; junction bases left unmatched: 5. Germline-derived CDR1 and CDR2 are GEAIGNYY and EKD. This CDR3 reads CACDTGGYLSWDTRQMFF. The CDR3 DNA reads TGTGCCTGTGATACTGGGGGATATCTATCCTGGGACACCCGACAGATGTTTTTC.

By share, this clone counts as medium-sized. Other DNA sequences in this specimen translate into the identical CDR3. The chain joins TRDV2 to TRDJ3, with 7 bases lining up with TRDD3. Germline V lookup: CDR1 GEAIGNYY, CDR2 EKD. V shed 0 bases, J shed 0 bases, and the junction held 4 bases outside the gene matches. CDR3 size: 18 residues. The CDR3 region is CACDTVGGSSWDTRQMFF. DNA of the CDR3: TGTGCCTGTGACACCGTTGGGGGAAGCTCCTGGGACACCCGACAGATGTTTTTC.

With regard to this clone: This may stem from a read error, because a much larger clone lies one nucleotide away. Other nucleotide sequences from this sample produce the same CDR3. This CDR3 is CACDTVGGYTDKLIF. The CDR3, as DNA: TGTGCCTGTGACACCGTGGGGGGATACACCGATAAACTCATCTTT. This sequence joins TRDV2 and TRDJ1, with 7 nucleotides matching TRDD3. The germline V gene has CDR1 GEAIGNYY and CDR2 EKD. After removal of 0 bases from V and 0 bases from J, the junction contained 3 bases not matched to a gene. The CDR3 length is 15 residues.

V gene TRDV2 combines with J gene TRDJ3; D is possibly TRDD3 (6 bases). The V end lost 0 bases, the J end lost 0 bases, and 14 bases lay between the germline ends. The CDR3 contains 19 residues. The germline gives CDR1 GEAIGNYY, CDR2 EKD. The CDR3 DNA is TGTGCCTGTGACACCGTTCGGGGGACAAGCTCCTGGGACACCCGACAGATGTTTTTC. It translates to CACDTVRGTSSWDTRQMFF.

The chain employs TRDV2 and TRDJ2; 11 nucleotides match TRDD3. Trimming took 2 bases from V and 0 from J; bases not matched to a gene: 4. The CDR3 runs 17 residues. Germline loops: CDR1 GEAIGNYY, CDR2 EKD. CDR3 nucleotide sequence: TGTGCCTGTGACAGGGACTGGGGGATAGCTTTGACAGCACAACTCTTCTTT. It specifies CACDRDWGIALTAQLFF.

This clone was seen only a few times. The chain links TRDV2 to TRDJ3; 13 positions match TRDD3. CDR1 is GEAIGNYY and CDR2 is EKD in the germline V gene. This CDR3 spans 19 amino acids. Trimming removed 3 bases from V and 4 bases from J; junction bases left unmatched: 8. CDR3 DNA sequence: TGTGCCTGTGACTCCATACTGGGGGATACGCTGTGGGACACCCGACAGATGTTTTTC. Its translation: CACDSILGDTLWDTRQMFF.

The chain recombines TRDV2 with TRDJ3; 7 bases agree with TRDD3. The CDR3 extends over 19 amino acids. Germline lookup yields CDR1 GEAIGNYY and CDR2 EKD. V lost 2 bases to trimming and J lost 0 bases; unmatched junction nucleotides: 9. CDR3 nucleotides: TGTGCCTGTGACAAAGTACTGGGATACAGCTCCTGGGACACCCGACAGATGTTTTTC. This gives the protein CACDKVLGYSSWDTRQMFF.

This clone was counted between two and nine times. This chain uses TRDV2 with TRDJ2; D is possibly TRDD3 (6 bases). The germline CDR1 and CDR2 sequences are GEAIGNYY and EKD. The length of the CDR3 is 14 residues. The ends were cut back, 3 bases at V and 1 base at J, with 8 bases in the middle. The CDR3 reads CACDVLGLTAQLFF. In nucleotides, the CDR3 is TGTGCCTGTGACGTACTGGGTTTGACAGCACAACTCTTCTTT.

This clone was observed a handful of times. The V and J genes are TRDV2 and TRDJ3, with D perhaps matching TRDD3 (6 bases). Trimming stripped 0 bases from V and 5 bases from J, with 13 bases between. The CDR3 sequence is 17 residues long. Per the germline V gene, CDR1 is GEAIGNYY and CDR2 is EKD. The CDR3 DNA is TGTGCCTGTGACACCGTCGAGGGGATCCGGGACACCCGACAGATGTTTTTC. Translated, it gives CACDTVEGIRDTRQMFF.

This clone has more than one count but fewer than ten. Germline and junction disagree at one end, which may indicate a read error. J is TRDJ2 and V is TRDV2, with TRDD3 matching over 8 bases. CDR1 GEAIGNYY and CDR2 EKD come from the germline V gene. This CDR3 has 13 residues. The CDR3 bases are TGTGCCTGTGACTGGGGGATGACAGCACAACCCTTCTTT. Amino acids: CACDWGMTAQPFF.

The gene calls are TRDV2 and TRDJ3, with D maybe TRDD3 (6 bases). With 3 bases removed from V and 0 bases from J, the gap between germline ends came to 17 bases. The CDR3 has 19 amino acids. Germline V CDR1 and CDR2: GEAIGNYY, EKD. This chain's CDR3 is CACDPLTGLHSWDTRQMFF. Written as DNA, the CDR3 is TGTGCCTGTGACCCCCTTACTGGGCTCCACTCCTGGGACACCCGACAGATGTTTTTC.

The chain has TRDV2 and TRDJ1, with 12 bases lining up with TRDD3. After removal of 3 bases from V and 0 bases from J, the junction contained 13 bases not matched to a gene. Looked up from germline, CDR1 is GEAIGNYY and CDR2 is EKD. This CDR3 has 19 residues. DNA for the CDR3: TGTGCCTGTGACTCCTTCTGGGGGATACGCGGCCCGGACACCGATAAACTCATCTTT. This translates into CACDSFWGIRGPDTDKLIF.

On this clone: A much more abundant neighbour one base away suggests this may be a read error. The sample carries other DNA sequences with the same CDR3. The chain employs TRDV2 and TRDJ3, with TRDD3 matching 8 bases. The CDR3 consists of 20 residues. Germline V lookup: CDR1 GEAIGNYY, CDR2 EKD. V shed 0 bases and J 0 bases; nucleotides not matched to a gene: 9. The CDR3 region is CACDTVLGGTSSWDTRQMFF. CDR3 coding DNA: TGTGCCTGTGACACCGTACTGGGGGGTACAAGCTCCTGGGACACCCGACAGATGTTTTTC.

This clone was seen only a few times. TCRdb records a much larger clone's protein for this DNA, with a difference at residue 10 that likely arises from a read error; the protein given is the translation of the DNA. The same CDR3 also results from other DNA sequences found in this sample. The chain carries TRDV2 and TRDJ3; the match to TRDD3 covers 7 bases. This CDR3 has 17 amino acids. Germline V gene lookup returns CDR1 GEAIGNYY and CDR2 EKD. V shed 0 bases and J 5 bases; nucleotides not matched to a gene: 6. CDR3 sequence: CACDTVLGSRDTRQMFF. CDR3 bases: TGTGCCTGTGACACCGTACTGGGGTCCCGGGACACCCGACAGATGTTTTTC.

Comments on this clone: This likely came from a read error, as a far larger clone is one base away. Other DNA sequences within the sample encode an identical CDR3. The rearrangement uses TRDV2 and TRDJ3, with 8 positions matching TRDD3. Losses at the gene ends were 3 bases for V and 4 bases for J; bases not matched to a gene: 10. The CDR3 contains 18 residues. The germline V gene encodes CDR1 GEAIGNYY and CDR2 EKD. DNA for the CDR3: TGTGCCTGTGACCCCGTACTGGGGGGCTCTTGGGACACCCGACAGATGTTTTTC. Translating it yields CACDPVLGGSWDTRQMFF.

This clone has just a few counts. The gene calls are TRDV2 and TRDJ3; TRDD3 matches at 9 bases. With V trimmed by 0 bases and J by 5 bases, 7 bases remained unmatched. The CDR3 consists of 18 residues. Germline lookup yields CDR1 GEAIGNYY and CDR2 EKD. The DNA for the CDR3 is TGTGCCTGTGACACCGTGGGGGATAATGAGGGGGACACCCGACAGATGTTTTTC. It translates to CACDTVGDNEGDTRQMFF.

The CDR3 DNA is TGTGCCTCCCTCCGGGATGGGGATGCTCGCTCCTGGGACACCCGACAGATGTTTTTC. This translates into CASLRDGDARSWDTRQMFF. This sequence joins TRDV3 and TRDJ3; perhaps TRDD3 as D (6 bases). CDR3 length equals 19 residues. V was trimmed by 4 bases and J by 0 bases, leaving 22 bases between them. Germline V gives CDR1 TVYSNPD, CDR2 GDNSRS (reference sequence).

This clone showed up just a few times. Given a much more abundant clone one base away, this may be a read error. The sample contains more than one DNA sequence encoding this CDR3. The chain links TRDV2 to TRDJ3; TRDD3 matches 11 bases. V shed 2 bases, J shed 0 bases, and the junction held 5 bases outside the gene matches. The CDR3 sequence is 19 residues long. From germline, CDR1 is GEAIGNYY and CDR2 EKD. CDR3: CACDILGDKSSWDTRQMFF. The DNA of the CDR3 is TGTGCCTGTGACATACTGGGGGATAAGAGCTCCTGGGACACCCGACAGATGTTTTTC.

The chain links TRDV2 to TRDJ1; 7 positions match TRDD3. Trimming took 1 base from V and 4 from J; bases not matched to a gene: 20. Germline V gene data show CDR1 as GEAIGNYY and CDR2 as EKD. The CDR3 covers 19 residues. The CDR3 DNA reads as TGTGCCTGTGACACGGTGGATACGGGCCCCCTAGCTGAAAGCGATAAACTCATCTTT. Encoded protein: CACDTVDTGPLAESDKLIF.

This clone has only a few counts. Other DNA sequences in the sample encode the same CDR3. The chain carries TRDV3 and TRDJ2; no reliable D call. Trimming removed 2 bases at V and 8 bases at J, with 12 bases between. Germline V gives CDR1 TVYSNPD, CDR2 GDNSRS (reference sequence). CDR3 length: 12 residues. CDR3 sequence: CAFRVLAAQLFF. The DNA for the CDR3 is TGTGCCTTTCGGGTCCTGGCGGCACAACTCTTCTTT.

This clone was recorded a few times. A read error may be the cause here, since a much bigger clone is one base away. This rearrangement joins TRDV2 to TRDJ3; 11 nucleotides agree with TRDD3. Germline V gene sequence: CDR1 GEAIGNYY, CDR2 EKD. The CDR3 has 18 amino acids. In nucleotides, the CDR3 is TGTGCCTGTGACACTGGGGGATACGCCTCCTGGGACACCCGACAGAGGTTTTTC. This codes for CACDTGGYASWDTRQRFF.

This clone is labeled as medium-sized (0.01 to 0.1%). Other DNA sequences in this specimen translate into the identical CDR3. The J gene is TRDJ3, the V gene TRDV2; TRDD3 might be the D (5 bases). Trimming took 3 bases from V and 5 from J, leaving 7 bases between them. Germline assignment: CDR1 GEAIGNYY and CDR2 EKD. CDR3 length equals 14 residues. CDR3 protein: CACDVLGDTRQMFF. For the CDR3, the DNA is TGTGCCTGTGACGTACTGGGGGACACCCGACAGATGTTTTTC.

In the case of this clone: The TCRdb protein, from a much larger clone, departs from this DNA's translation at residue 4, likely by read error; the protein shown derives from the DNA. The CDR3 here is CACNVLGASSWDTRQMFF. DNA for the CDR3: TGTGCCTGTAACGTACTGGGGGCCAGCTCCTGGGACACCCGACAGATGTTTTTC. The rearrangement joins TRDV2 to TRDJ3, with TRDD3 identical over 8 bases. CDR3 size: 18 residues. Germline V gene data show CDR1 as GEAIGNYY and CDR2 as EKD. The V and J ends lost 6 bases and 0 bases, in that order; junction bases with no gene match: 9.

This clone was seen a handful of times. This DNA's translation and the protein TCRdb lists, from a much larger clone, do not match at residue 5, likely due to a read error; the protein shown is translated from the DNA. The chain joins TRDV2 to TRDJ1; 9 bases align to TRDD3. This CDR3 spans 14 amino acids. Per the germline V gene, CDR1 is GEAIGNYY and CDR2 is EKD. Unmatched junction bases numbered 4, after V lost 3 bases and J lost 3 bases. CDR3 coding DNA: TGTGCCTGTGACGCCTGGGGGATGGCCGATAAACTCATCTTT. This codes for CACDAWGMADKLIF.

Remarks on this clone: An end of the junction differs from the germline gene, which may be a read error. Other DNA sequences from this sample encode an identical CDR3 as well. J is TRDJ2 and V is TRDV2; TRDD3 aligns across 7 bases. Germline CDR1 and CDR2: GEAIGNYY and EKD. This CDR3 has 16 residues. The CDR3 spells CACDTVGGFLTAQLFF. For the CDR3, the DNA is TGCGCCTGTGACACCGTAGGGGGATTTTTGACAGCACAACTCTTCTTT.

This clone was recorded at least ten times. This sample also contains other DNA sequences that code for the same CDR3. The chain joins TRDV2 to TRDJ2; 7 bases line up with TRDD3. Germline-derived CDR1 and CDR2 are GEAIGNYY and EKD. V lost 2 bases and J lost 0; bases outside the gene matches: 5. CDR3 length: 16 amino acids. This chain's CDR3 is CACDSLGGALTAQLFF. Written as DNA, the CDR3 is TGTGCCTGTGACAGCCTGGGGGGCGCTTTGACAGCACAACTCTTCTTT.

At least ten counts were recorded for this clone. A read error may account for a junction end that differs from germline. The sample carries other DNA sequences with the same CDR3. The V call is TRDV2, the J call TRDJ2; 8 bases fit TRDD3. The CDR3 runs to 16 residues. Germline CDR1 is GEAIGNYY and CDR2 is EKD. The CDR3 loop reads CACDLLGATLTAQLFF. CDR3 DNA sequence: TGTGCCTGTGACTTACTGGGGGCTACTTTGACAGCCCAACTCTTCTTT.

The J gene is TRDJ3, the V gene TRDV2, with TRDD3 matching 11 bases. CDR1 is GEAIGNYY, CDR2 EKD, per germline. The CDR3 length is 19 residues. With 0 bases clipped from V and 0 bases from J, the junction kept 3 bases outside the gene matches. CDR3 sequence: CACDTLGDTVSWDTRQMFF. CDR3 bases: TGTGCCTGTGACACCTTGGGGGATACGGTCTCCTGGGACACCCGACAGATGTTTTTC.

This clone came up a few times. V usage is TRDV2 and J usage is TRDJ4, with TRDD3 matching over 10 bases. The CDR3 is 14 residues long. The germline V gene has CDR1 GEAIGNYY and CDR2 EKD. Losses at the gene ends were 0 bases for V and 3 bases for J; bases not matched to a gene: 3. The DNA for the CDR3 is TGTGCCTGTGACACCTGGGGGATACAGGGACCCCTGATCTTT. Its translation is CACDTWGIQGPLIF.